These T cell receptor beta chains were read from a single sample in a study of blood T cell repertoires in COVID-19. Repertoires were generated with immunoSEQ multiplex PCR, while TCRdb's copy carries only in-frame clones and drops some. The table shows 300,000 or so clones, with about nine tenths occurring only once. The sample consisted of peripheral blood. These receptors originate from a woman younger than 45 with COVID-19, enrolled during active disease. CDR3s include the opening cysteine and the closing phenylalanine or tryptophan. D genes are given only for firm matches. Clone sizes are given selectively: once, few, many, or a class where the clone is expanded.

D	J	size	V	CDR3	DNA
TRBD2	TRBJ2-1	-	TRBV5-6	CASWRRASGSNEQFF	TGTGCCAGCTGGCGCCGGGCTAGCGGGAGTAATGAGCAGTTCTTC
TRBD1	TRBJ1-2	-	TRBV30	CAWSAGTGSLHYGYTF	TGTGCCTGGAGCGCCGGGACAGGGTCCCTTCACTATGGCTACACCTTC
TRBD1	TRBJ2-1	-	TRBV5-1	CASSLGQGVNEQFF	TGCGCCAGCAGCTTGGGACAGGGAGTCAATGAGCAGTTCTTC
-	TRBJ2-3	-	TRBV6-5	CASKHFTDTQYF	TGTGCCAGCAAACATTTCACAGATACGCAGTATTTT
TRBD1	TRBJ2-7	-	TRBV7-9	CASSNRGLYEQYF	TGTGCCAGCAGTAACAGGGGGCTTTACGAGCAGTACTTC
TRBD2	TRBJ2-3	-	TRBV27	CASSLTTSGRADTQYF	TGTGCCAGCAGTTTAACGACTAGCGGGAGGGCAGATACGCAGTATTTT
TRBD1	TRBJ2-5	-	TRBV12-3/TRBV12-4	CASSFGQEVTQYF	TGTGCCAGCAGTTTTGGACAGGAGGTGACCCAGTACTTC
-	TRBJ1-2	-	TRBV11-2	CASSLDRVISYGYTF	TGTGCCAGCAGCTTAGACAGGGTGATCTCCTATGGCTACACCTTC
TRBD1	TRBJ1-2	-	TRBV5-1	CASSSVTGGPAGYTF	TGCGCCAGCAGCTCGGTGACAGGGGGCCCGGCTGGCTACACCTTC
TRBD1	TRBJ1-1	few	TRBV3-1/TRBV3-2	CASSQELRQGLNTEAFF	TGTGCCAGCAGCCAAGAACTCCGACAGGGGTTGAACACTGAAGCTTTCTTT
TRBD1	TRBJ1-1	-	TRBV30	CAWSKAGQVNTEAFF	TGTGCCTGGAGTAAGGCGGGACAGGTTAACACTGAAGCTTTCTTT
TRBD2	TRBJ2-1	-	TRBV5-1	CASSLIPSGSGFF	TGCGCCAGCAGCTTAATCCCGAGCGGGAGTGGGTTCTTC
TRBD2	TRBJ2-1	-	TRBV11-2	CASSPWTSGRANEQFF	TGTGCCAGCAGCCCATGGACTAGCGGGAGGGCGAATGAGCAGTTCTTC
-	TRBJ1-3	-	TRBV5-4	CASSLVSGNTIYF	TGTGCCAGCAGCTTGGTGAGCGGAAACACCATATATTTT
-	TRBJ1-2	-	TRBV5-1	CASSLEHGTYGYTF	TGCGCCAGCAGCTTGGAGCACGGTACCTATGGCTACACCTTC